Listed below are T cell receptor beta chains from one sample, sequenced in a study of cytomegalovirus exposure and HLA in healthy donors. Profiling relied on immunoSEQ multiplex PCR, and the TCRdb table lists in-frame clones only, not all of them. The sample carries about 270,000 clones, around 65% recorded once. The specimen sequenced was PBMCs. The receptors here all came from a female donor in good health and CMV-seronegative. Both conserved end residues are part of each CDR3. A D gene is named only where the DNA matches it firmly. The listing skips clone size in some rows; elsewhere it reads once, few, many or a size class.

CDR3aa: CASSLAGGLSHEQYF; CDR3nt: TGTGCCAGCAGCTTGGCAGGGGGCCTAAGCCACGAGCAGTACTTC; j_gene: TRBJ2-7; v_gene: TRBV5-6; d_gene: TRBD1; abundance: -
CDR3aa: CASTDPGNTEAFF; CDR3nt: TGTGCCAGCACCGACCCGGGGAACACTGAAGCTTTCTTT; j_gene: TRBJ1-1; v_gene: TRBV27; d_gene: -; abundance: -
CDR3aa: CASSDSRGDYGYTF; CDR3nt: TGTGCCAGCAGCGATTCCAGGGGCGACTATGGCTACACCTTC; j_gene: TRBJ1-2; v_gene: TRBV9; d_gene: -; abundance: -
CDR3aa: CASSRSGGTNTEAFF; CDR3nt: TGCGCCAGCAGCCGATCAGGGGGAACGAACACTGAAGCTTTCTTT; j_gene: TRBJ1-1; v_gene: TRBV5-1; d_gene: TRBD1; abundance: -
CDR3aa: CASSSGTDLYNEQFF; CDR3nt: TGTGCCAGCAGTTCCGGGACAGACCTATACAATGAGCAGTTCTTC; j_gene: TRBJ2-1; v_gene: TRBV7-8; d_gene: TRBD1; abundance: -
CDR3aa: CASSLGLAVPDTQYF; CDR3nt: TGCGCCAGCAGCCTTGGACTAGCGGTTCCGGATACGCAGTATTTT; j_gene: TRBJ2-3; v_gene: TRBV5-1; d_gene: TRBD2; abundance: -
CDR3aa: CASSPGTSGLGTDTQYF; CDR3nt: TGTGCCAGCAGCCCCGGGACTAGCGGGTTGGGGACAGATACGCAGTATTTT; j_gene: TRBJ2-3; v_gene: TRBV11-3; d_gene: TRBD2; abundance: once
CDR3aa: CASTIGGGYEQYF; CDR3nt: TGCGCCAGCACCATAGGGGGGGGTTACGAGCAGTACTTC; j_gene: TRBJ2-7; v_gene: TRBV5-1; d_gene: -; abundance: -
CDR3aa: CASSSLDRGEKLFF; CDR3nt: TGTGCCAGCAGTTCTCTCGACAGGGGTGAAAAACTGTTTTTT; j_gene: TRBJ1-4; v_gene: TRBV27; d_gene: TRBD1; abundance: -
CDR3aa: CASSLGDSSYEQYF; CDR3nt: TGTGCCAGCAGCTTAGGGGACAGCTCCTACGAGCAGTACTTC; j_gene: TRBJ2-7; v_gene: TRBV11-3; d_gene: TRBD1; abundance: -
CDR3aa: CASSSVNTEAFF; CDR3nt: TGTGCCAGCAGCTCGGTGAACACTGAAGCTTTCTTT; j_gene: TRBJ1-1; v_gene: TRBV5-5; d_gene: -; abundance: -
CDR3aa: CASSLGLAGVDEQFF; CDR3nt: TGCGCCAGCAGCTTGGGGCTAGCGGGAGTCGATGAGCAGTTCTTC; j_gene: TRBJ2-1; v_gene: TRBV5-1; d_gene: TRBD2; abundance: -
CDR3aa: CASSHRAGGATEAFF; CDR3nt: TGCGCCAGCAGCCATCGGGCAGGGGGCGCGACTGAAGCTTTCTTT; j_gene: TRBJ1-1; v_gene: TRBV4-1; d_gene: TRBD1; abundance: -
CDR3aa: CASSLSDRAPWDTQYF; CDR3nt: TGTGCCAGCAGCTTATCGGACAGAGCCCCATGGGATACGCAGTATTTT; j_gene: TRBJ2-3; v_gene: TRBV11-2; d_gene: -; abundance: -
CDR3aa: CASSPNRDRGKQPQHF; CDR3nt: TGTGCCAGCAGTCCTAATAGAGACAGGGGAAAACAGCCCCAGCATTTT; j_gene: TRBJ1-5; v_gene: TRBV7-8; d_gene: TRBD1; abundance: -
CDR3aa: CASSEAMHLRNPQYF; CDR3nt: TGTGCCAGCAGTGAAGCCATGCACTTAAGAAACCCTCAGTATTTT; j_gene: TRBJ2-3; v_gene: TRBV2; d_gene: -; abundance: few